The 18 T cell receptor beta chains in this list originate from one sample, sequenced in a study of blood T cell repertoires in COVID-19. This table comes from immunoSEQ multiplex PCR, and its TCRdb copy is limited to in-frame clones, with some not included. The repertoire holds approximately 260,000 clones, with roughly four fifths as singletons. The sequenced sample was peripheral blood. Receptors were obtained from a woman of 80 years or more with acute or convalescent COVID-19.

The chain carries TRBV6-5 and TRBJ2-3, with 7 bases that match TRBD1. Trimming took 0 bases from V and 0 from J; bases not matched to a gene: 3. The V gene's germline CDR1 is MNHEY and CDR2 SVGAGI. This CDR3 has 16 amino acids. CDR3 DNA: TGTGCCAGCAGTTACTCGGGACAGCGTAGCACAGATACGCAGTATTTT. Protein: CASSYSGQRSTDTQYF.

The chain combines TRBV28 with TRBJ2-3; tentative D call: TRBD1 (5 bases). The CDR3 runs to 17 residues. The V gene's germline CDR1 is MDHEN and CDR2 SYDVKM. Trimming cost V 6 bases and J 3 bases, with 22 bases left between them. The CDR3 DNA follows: TGTGCCAGCAGCCCCTTGGGGCCCCAGTTTCGGACAGATACGCAGTATTTT. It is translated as CASSPLGPQFRTDTQYF.

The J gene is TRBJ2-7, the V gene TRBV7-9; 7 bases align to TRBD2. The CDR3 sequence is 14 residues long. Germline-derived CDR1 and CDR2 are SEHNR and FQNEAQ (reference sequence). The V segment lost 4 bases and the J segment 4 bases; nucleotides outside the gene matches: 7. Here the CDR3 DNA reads TGTGCCAGCAGCTCCACGGGGAGGGTATACGAGCAGTACTTC. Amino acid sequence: CASSSTGRVYEQYF.

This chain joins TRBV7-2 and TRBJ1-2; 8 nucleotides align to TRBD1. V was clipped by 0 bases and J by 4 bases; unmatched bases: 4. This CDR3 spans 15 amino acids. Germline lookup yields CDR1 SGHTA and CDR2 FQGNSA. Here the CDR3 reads CASSLAPGGAYGYTF. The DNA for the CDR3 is TGTGCCAGCAGCTTAGCACCAGGGGGCGCCTATGGCTACACCTTC.

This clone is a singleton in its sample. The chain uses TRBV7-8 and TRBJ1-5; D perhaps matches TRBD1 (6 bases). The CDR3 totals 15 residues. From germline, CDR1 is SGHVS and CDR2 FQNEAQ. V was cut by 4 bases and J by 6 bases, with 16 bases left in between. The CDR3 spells CASSSLAGAAQPQHF. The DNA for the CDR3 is TGTGCCAGCAGCTCTCTAGCAGGGGCTGCTCAGCCCCAGCATTTT.

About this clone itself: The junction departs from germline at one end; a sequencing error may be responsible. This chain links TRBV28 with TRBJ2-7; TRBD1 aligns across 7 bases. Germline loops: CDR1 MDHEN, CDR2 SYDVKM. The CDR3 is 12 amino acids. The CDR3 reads CASSFTQGQSYF. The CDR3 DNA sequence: TGTGCCAGCAGTTTCACCCAGGGACAGTCCTATTTC.

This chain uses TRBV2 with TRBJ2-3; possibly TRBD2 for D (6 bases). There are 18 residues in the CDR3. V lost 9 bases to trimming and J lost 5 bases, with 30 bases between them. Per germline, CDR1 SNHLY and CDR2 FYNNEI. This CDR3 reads CARTPLSPSAVRVDTQYF. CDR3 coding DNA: TGTGCCAGGACCCCACTCTCACCTAGCGCGGTACGGGTAGATACGCAGTATTTT.

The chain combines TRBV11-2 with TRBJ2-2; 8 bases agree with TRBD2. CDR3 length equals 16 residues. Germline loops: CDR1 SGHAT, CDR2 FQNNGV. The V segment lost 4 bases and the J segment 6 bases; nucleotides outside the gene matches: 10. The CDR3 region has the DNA TGTGCCAGCAGCTCCCAGCGGGGGATATTAGCCGGGGAGCTGTTTTTT. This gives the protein CASSSQRGILAGELFF.

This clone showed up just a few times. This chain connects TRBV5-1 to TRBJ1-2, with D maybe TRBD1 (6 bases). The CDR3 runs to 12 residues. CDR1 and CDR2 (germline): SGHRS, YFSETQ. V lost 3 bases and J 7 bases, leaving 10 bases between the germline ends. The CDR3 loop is CASSWGGVGYTF. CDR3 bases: TGCGCCAGCAGCTGGGGGGGCGTTGGCTACACCTTC.

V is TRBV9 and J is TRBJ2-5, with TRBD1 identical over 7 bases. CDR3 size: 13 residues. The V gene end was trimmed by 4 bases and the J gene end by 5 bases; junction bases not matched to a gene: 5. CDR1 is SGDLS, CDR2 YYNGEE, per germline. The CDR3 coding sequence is TGTGCCAGCAGCACAGGGGTAATGGAGACCCAGTACTTC. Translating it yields CASSTGVMETQYF.

Here the CDR3 reads CASSYRGGNTEAFF. DNA for the CDR3: TGCGCCAGCAGCTACAGGGGGGGTAACACTGAAGCTTTCTTT. The chain uses TRBV5-1 and TRBJ1-1; 8 nucleotides match TRBD1. Trimming cost V 3 bases and J 2 bases; bases outside gene matches: 3. The CDR3 has 14 amino acids. CDR1 and CDR2 (germline): SGHRS, YFSETQ.

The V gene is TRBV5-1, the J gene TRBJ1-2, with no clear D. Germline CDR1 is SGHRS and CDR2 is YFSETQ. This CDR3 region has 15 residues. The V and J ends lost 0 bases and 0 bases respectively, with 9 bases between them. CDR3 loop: CASSLGVLANYGYTF. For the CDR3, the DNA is TGCGCCAGCAGCTTGGGAGTTCTAGCTAACTATGGCTACACCTTC.

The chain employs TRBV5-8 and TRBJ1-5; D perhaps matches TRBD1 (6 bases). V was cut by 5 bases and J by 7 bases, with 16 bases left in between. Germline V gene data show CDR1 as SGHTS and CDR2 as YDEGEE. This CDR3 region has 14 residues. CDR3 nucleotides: TGTGCCAGCAGGCCCCCGGGACAAGCCCAGCCCCAGCATTTT. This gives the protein CASRPPGQAQPQHF.

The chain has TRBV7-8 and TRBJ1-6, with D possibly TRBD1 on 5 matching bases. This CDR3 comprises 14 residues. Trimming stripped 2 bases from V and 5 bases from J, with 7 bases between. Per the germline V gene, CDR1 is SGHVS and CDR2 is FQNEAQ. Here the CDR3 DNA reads TGTGCCAGCAGCTTAATGACAGATAATTCACCCCTCCACTTT. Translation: CASSLMTDNSPLHF.

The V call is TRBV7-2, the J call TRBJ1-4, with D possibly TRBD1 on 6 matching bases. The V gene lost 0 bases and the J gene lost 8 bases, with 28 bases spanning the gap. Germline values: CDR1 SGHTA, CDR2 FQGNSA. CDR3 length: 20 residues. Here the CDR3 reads CASSLAPLGRGAPGGEKLFF. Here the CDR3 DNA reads TGTGCCAGCAGCTTAGCCCCACTGGGCAGGGGAGCCCCAGGAGGCGAAAAACTGTTTTTT.

CDR3 region: CASSLRGGQGGTEAFF. The CDR3 nucleotides read TGTGCCAGCAGCTTGCGCGGCGGACAGGGTGGGACTGAAGCTTTCTTT. The chain employs TRBV11-2 and TRBJ1-1; TRBD1 matches 8 bases. J gave up 5 bases and V 3 bases, and 11 bases lay outside the gene matches. The V gene's germline CDR1 is SGHAT and CDR2 FQNNGV. CDR3 length equals 16 residues.

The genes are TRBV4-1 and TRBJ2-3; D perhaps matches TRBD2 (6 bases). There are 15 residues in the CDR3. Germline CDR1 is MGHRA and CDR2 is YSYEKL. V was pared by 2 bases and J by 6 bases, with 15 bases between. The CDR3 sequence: CASSQSGVNRDTQYF. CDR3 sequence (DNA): TGCGCCAGCAGCCAATCGGGGGTCAATAGGGATACGCAGTATTTT.

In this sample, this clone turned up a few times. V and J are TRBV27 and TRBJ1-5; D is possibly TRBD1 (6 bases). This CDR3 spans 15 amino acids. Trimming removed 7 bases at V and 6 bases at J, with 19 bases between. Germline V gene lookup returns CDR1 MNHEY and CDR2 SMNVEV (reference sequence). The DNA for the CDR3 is TGTGCCAGCAACTCTGCGGGGGGCGTCGGTCAGCCCCAGCATTTT. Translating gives CASNSAGGVGQPQHF.